Listed here are 21 T cell receptor beta chains from one sample, sequenced in a study of blood T cell repertoires in COVID-19 (TCRdb year 2020). Libraries were prepared through the immunoSEQ multiplex PCR assay. Entries here come from immuneACCESS through TCRdb and include only in-frame sequences with V and J called. Some clones fail to appear in such tables; in the studies checked, an unresolved V gene covers under half of the shortfall, and the cause of the remainder is unknown. For this sample the table gives some 130,000 clones, of which over 60% were detected only once. Approximately 1.9% of the sample belongs to the ten largest clones. Sequenced material: peripheral blood. These receptors all stem from a woman aged 70-85 years with acute or convalescent COVID-19.

The chain has TRBV29-1 and TRBJ1-1, with TRBD1 as a possible D gene (5 bases). Germline V lookup: CDR1 SQVTM, CDR2 ANQGSEA. The CDR3 is made up of 14 amino acids. V lost 1 base to trimming and J lost 1 base, with 10 bases between them. The CDR3 spells CSVEARGENTEAFF. DNA for the CDR3: TGCAGCGTTGAAGCCCGGGGGGAGAACACTGAAGCTTTCTTT.

The gene calls are TRBV5-6 and TRBJ1-2; D perhaps matches TRBD1 (6 bases). V lost 4 bases and J lost 7, with 11 bases in between. Germline loops: CDR1 SGHDT, CDR2 YYEEEE. This CDR3 is built from 12 residues. The CDR3 region is CASSLTQGGYTF. The CDR3 region has the DNA TGTGCCAGCAGCCTAACACAGGGTGGCTACACCTTC.

This clone came up once. The rearrangement joins TRBV6-5 to TRBJ2-7, with 9 bases identical to TRBD1. CDR1 and CDR2 from the germline V gene are MNHEY and SVGAGI. V lost 5 bases, J lost 3 bases, and 8 bases stayed unmatched. The CDR3 contains 15 residues. The CDR3 bases are TGTGCCAGCAGTAATCCGGGACAGGGTAACTACGAGCAGTACTTC. This sequence encodes CASSNPGQGNYEQYF.

This clone has at least ten counts. The genes are TRBV27 and TRBJ2-7, with D perhaps matching TRBD1 (6 bases). CDR3 length equals 14 residues. Germline V gene data show CDR1 as MNHEY and CDR2 as SMNVEV (reference sequence). The V end was cut by 6 bases, the J end by 3 bases, with 15 bases between. The CDR3 DNA reads as TGTGCCAGCAGAGGATACGGGACACTCTACGAGCAGTACTTC. Residues: CASRGYGTLYEQYF.

V is TRBV29-1 and J is TRBJ2-5, with no clear D. V lost 5 bases to trimming and J lost 5 bases, with 15 bases between them. This CDR3 has 13 residues. CDR1 is SQVTM, CDR2 ANQGSEA, per germline. CDR3 protein: CSVLWVVGETQYF. The CDR3 DNA is TGCAGCGTTTTGTGGGTGGTCGGGGAGACCCAGTACTTC.

Of note for this clone: Within the sample, other DNA sequences also encode this same CDR3. V is TRBV6-2 or TRBV6-3 and J is TRBJ2-3, with D uncertain. Trimming removed 0 bases at V and 1 base at J, with 5 bases between. The germline V gene has CDR1 MNHEY and CDR2 SVGEGT. This CDR3 comprises 14 residues. The CDR3 region has the DNA TGTGCCAGCAGTTACTCGGCGGGCACAGATACGCAGTATTTT. Amino acids: CASSYSAGTDTQYF.

The CDR3 here is CASSVDPSGSRATQYF. The DNA for the CDR3 is TGTGCCAGCAGCGTAGATCCTAGCGGGAGCCGGGCTACGCAGTATTTT. V and J are TRBV9 and TRBJ2-3, with 10 bases lining up with TRBD2. V was clipped by 0 bases and J by 8 bases; unmatched bases: 9. This CDR3 is 16 amino acids long. The germline gives CDR1 SGDLS, CDR2 YYNGEE.

V gene TRBV19 combines with J gene TRBJ1-2; weak D call: TRBD1 (6 bases). V lost 3 bases and J lost 4, with 15 bases in between. Looked up from germline, CDR1 is LNHDA and CDR2 is SQIVND (reference sequence). The CDR3 is 15 residues long. CDR3 coding DNA: TGTGCCAGTAGTATGGCGGGGGGCGAAACCTATGGCTACACCTTC. Translation gives CASSMAGGETYGYTF.

V and J are TRBV6-5 and TRBJ1-1; D ambiguous. CDR1 and CDR2 (germline): MNHEY, SVGAGI. This CDR3 contains 12 residues. Trimming removed 6 bases at V and 0 bases at J, with 5 bases between. DNA for the CDR3: TGTGCCAGCAGCAACTTGAACACTGAAGCTTTCTTT. Translating it yields CASSNLNTEAFF.

This clone was counted once. The rearrangement links TRBV10-1 to TRBJ2-7, with TRBD2 matching 9 bases. The ends lost 5 bases at V and 6 bases at J; junction bases unmatched: 5. The CDR3 extends over 13 amino acids. In germline, CDR1 is WNHNN, CDR2 SYGVQD (reference sequence). The CDR3 loop reads CASSRLAAGEQYF. For the CDR3, the DNA is TGCGCCAGCAGTCGACTAGCGGCGGGCGAGCAGTACTTC.

This chain links TRBV3-1 (or the pseudogene TRBV3-2) with TRBJ1-1; D possibly corresponds to TRBD1 (5 bases). Germline-derived CDR1 and CDR2 are LGHDT and YNNKEL (reference sequence). V lost 4 bases, J lost 5 bases, and 17 bases lay in between. The CDR3 has 15 amino acids. The CDR3 sequence is CASSLALGGRTEAFF. CDR3 coding DNA: TGTGCCAGCAGCCTAGCTCTGGGGGGTCGGACTGAAGCTTTCTTT.

V usage is TRBV5-5 and J usage is TRBJ2-1; D perhaps matches TRBD1 (5 bases). V was trimmed by 6 bases and J by 6 bases, leaving 13 bases between them. The germline CDR1 and CDR2 sequences are SGHKS and YYEKEE (reference sequence). The CDR3 length is 13 residues. CDR3 in amino acids: CASNPGHINEQFF. DNA for the CDR3: TGTGCCAGCAACCCAGGACACATCAATGAGCAGTTCTTC.

The J gene is TRBJ2-1, the V gene TRBV19, with D tentatively TRBD2 (6 bases). Trimming stripped 3 bases from V and 3 bases from J, with 12 bases between. The CDR3 loop spans 15 amino acids. Germline V gives CDR1 LNHDA, CDR2 SQIVND (reference sequence). The CDR3 loop is CASSIVAEDYNEQFF. The CDR3 bases are TGTGCCAGTAGTATTGTAGCGGAAGACTACAATGAGCAGTTCTTC.

The rearrangement links TRBV5-1 to TRBJ1-1, with 12 bases identical to TRBD1. Unmatched junction bases numbered 11, after V lost 4 bases and J lost 1 base. Germline-derived CDR1 and CDR2 are SGHRS and YFSETQ. The CDR3 covers 18 residues. CDR3 residues: CASSGEPGQGASNTEAFF. Here the CDR3 DNA reads TGCGCCAGCAGCGGGGAGCCGGGACAGGGGGCTTCGAACACTGAAGCTTTCTTT.

This clone has only a few counts. CDR3: CASSIGRPLGIEKLFF. DNA for the CDR3: TGTGCCAGTAGTATCGGCAGGCCTCTGGGTATTGAAAAACTGTTTTTT. This chain connects TRBV19 to TRBJ1-4; D call uncertain. Per germline, CDR1 LNHDA and CDR2 SQIVND (reference sequence). Trimming stripped 3 bases from V and 7 bases from J, with 18 bases between. The CDR3 covers 16 residues.

This sequence joins TRBV2 and TRBJ2-7; D perhaps matches TRBD2 (6 bases). Germline V gene data show CDR1 as SNHLY and CDR2 as FYNNEI. The V and J ends lost 3 bases and 6 bases respectively, with 12 bases between them. The CDR3 is 13 amino acids. The CDR3 loop reads CASSDQEGTEQYF. The CDR3 DNA follows: TGTGCCAGCAGTGATCAGGAGGGCACCGAGCAGTACTTC.

The chain recombines TRBV5-1 with TRBJ2-2; 9 nucleotides line up with TRBD1. The V gene's germline CDR1 is SGHRS and CDR2 YFSETQ. With 1 base clipped from V and 2 bases from J, the junction kept 12 bases outside the gene matches. This CDR3 is built from 19 residues. The CDR3 spells CASSLWSRDRALNTGELFF. Here the CDR3 DNA reads TGCGCCAGCAGCTTGTGGTCCCGGGACAGGGCCCTCAACACCGGGGAGCTGTTTTTT.

This clone was seen only a few times. The CDR3 DNA reads TGTGCCTGGAATCAGAACACTGAAGCTTTCTTT. Amino acids: CAWNQNTEAFF. The V call is TRBV30, the J call TRBJ1-1; unclear D gene. CDR1 GTSNPN and CDR2 SVGIG come from the germline V gene (reference sequence). V was pared by 4 bases and J by 1 base, with 4 bases between. This CDR3 has 11 residues.

This clone was detected a few times. J is TRBJ1-2 and V is TRBV5-4; D gene ambiguous. The ends were cut back, 6 bases at V and 5 bases at J, with 14 bases in the middle. The V gene's germline CDR1 is SGHNT and CDR2 YYREEE (reference sequence). The CDR3 covers 13 residues. CDR3 sequence: CASNNWGVYGYTF. In DNA, the CDR3 is TGTGCCAGCAACAACTGGGGAGTTTATGGCTACACCTTC.

The V gene is TRBV28, the J gene TRBJ1-4; 7 nucleotides agree with TRBD1. V lost 4 bases and J lost 4; bases outside the gene matches: 12. CDR1 and CDR2 (germline): MDHEN, SYDVKM. This CDR3 spans 17 amino acids. The CDR3 region is CASSSRLKGAFNEKLFF. In nucleotides, the CDR3 is TGTGCCAGCAGTTCCCGCCTGAAGGGGGCCTTTAATGAAAAACTGTTTTTT.

The chain has TRBV21-1 and TRBJ2-7; TRBD1 was called by the table and not checked on the DNA. TRBV21-1 constitutes a pseudogene. The CDR3 is made up of 16 amino acids. The CDR3 nucleotides are TGTGCCAGCAGCGAACCGGACAGGGGAGGTCCCTACGAGCAGTACTTC. It yields the protein CASSEPDRGGPYEQYF.